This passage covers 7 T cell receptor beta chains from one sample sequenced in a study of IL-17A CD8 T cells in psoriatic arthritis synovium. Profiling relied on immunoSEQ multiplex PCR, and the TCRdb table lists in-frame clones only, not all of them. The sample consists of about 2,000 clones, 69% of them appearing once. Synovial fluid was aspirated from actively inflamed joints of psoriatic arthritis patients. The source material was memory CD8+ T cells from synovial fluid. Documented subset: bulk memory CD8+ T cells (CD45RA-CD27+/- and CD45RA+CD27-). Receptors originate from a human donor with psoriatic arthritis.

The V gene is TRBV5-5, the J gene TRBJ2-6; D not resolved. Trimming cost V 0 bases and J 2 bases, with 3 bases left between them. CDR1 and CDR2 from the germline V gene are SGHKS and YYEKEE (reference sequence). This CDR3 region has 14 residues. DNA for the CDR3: TGTGCCAGCAGCTTGGGTGCTGGGGCCAACGTCCTGACTTTC. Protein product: CASSLGAGANVLTF.

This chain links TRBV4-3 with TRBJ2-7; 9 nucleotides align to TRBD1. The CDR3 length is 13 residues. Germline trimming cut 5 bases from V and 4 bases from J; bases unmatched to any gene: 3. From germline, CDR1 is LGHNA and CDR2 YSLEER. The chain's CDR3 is CASSGDRVYEQYF. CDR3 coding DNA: TGCGCCAGCAGCGGGGACAGGGTTTACGAGCAGTACTTC.

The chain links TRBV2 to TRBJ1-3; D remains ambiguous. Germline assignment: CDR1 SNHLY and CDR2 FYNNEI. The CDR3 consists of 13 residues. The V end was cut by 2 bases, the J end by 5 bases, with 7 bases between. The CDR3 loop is CASSEPPRNTIYF. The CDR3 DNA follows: TGTGCCAGCAGTGAACCCCCGAGAAACACCATATATTTT.

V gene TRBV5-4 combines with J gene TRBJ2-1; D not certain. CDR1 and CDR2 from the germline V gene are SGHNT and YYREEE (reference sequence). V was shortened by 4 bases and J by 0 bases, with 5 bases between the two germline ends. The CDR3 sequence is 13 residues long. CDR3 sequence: CASSPVSYNEQFF. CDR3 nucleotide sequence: TGTGCCAGCAGCCCCGTCTCCTACAATGAGCAGTTCTTC.

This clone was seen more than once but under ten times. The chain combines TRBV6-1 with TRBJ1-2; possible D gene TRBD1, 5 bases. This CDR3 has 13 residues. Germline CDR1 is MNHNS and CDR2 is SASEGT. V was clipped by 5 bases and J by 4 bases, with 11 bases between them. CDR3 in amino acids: CASSSGLLYGYTF. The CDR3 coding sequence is TGTGCCAGCAGTTCGGGGCTCCTCTATGGCTACACCTTC.

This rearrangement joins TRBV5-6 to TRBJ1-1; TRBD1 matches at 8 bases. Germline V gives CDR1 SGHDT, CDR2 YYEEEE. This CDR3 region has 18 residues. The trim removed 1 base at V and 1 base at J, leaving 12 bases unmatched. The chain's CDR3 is CASSLRGADRDKNTEAFF. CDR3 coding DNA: TGTGCCAGCAGCTTGAGGGGGGCGGACAGGGACAAGAACACTGAAGCTTTCTTT.

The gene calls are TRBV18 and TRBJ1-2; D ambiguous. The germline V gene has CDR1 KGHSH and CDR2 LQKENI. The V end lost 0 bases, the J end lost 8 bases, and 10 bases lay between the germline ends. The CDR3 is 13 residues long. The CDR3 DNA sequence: TGTGCCAGCTCACCACCGGACCTCTGGGGCTACACCTTC. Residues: CASSPPDLWGYTF.